What follows are 18 T cell receptor beta chains derived from one specimen sequenced in a study of T cells in narcolepsy. The protocol was immunoSEQ multiplex PCR, while the TCRdb copy is restricted to in-frame clones and leaves out a portion. The sample lists roughly 32,000 clones; roughly 82% were seen once. The specimen sequenced was CD45RA- memory CD4+ T cells from PBMCs. Receptors were obtained from a human donor with narcolepsy.

V and J are TRBV7-2 and TRBJ2-5, with D maybe TRBD1 (6 bases). V shed 4 bases and J shed 5 bases, with 20 bases lying between them. The CDR3 extends over 16 amino acids. Looked up from germline, CDR1 is SGHTA and CDR2 is FQGNSA. The DNA of the CDR3 is TGTGCCAGCAGCTCCTGGACAACAGGGTGGGGGGAGACCCAGTACTTC. It yields the protein CASSSWTTGWGETQYF.

The chain combines TRBV10-3 with TRBJ1-3, with unresolved D. The CDR3 covers 15 residues. Germline CDR1 ENHRY, CDR2 SYGVKD. V was trimmed by 4 bases and J by 0 bases, leaving 10 bases between them. The CDR3 DNA follows: TGTGCCATCAGTGTGACACCCTCCTCTGGAAACACCATATATTTT. Translation gives CAISVTPSSGNTIYF.

V usage is TRBV18 and J usage is TRBJ1-1; D is unclear. With 2 bases removed from V and 5 bases from J, the gap between germline ends came to 12 bases. This CDR3 is 14 amino acids long. Germline CDR1 and CDR2: KGHSH and LQKENI. The CDR3 region has the DNA TGTGCCAGCTCACCAACGAGGGTTACGACTGAAGCTTTCTTT. Translation: CASSPTRVTTEAFF.

The rearrangement links TRBV20-1 to TRBJ1-1; D is unclear. The V end was cut by 8 bases, the J end by 1 base, with 8 bases between. The CDR3 is 11 amino acids. Germline CDR1 and CDR2: DFQATT and SNEGSKA (reference sequence). DNA for the CDR3: TGCAGTTTTACAGAGAACACTGAAGCTTTCTTT. Encoded protein: CSFTENTEAFF.

The gene calls are TRBV25-1 and TRBJ1-1, with D unresolved. The V gene's germline CDR1 is MGHDK and CDR2 SYGVNS. CDR3 length equals 14 residues. The V end lost 0 bases, the J end lost 0 bases, and 5 bases lay between the germline ends. CDR3 in amino acids: CASSEYSMNTEAFF. CDR3 in DNA: TGTGCCAGCAGTGAATATAGTATGAACACTGAAGCTTTCTTT.

This clone was seen only once. The chain uses TRBV5-4 and TRBJ2-3, with D possibly TRBD2 on 7 matching bases. The CDR3 runs 14 residues. The V gene's germline CDR1 is SGHNT and CDR2 YYREEE (reference sequence). Trimming pared 4 bases from V and 6 bases from J, leaving 15 bases between. CDR3 in DNA: TGTGCCAGCAGCCCTGGGGGGGGCTACGATACGCAGTATTTT. Its translation: CASSPGGGYDTQYF.

This chain links TRBV6-5 with TRBJ1-5; D call uncertain. V gave up 6 bases and J gave up 3 bases, with 9 bases separating them. This CDR3 has 13 residues. The germline CDR1 and CDR2 sequences are MNHEY and SVGAGI. Written as DNA, the CDR3 is TGTGCCAGCAGAAGAGACCACAATCAGCCCCAGCATTTT. It is translated as CASRRDHNQPQHF.

The gene calls are TRBV14 and TRBJ2-1; D is possibly TRBD2 (6 bases). Trimming took 4 bases from V and 8 from J, leaving 18 bases between them. Germline CDR1 reads SGHDN; CDR2 reads FVKESK. The CDR3 spans 15 residues. As DNA, the CDR3 is TGTGCCAGCAGCCCCCTACTACGGGAGAGCGATGAGCAGTTCTTC. This gives the protein CASSPLLRESDEQFF.

V is TRBV28 and J is TRBJ2-1; D is perhaps TRBD2 (5 bases). This CDR3 contains 15 residues. V was trimmed by 5 bases and J by 9 bases, leaving 20 bases between them. Germline CDR1 reads MDHEN; CDR2 reads SYDVKM. The CDR3 DNA is TGTGCCAGCAGTCCCTCGATTGACCCCCGGGGTGAGCAGTTCTTC. As protein: CASSPSIDPRGEQFF.

The V call is TRBV19, the J call TRBJ2-2; the D gene is possibly TRBD2 (5 bases). V shed 4 bases and J shed 3 bases, with 9 bases lying between them. The CDR3 runs to 14 residues. Germline values: CDR1 LNHDA, CDR2 SQIVND (reference sequence). In DNA form, the CDR3 reads TGTGCCAGTAGTAAAGCGGACCACACCGGGGAGCTGTTTTTT. Its translation is CASSKADHTGELFF.

V and J are TRBV11-2 and TRBJ2-2; D is undetermined. Germline CDR1 reads SGHAT; CDR2 reads FQNNGV. The CDR3 loop spans 16 amino acids. V lost 5 bases and J 5 bases, leaving 18 bases between the germline ends. Written as DNA, the CDR3 is TGTGCCAGCAGCCACACGGGCGTGGGAAGAACCGGGGAGCTGTTTTTT. Its translation: CASSHTGVGRTGELFF. The entire variable domain, with the rest obtained from reference TRBV11-2 and TRBJ2-2, is as follows: EAGVAQSPRYKIIEKRQSVAFWCNPISGHATLYWYQQILGQGPKLLIQFQNNGVVDDSQLPKDRFSAERLKGVDSTLKIQPAKLEDSAVYLCASSHTGVGRTGELFFGEGSRLTVL.

This clone was picked up one time. The rearrangement links TRBV5-1 to TRBJ2-2; TRBD1 agrees at 7 bases. Trimming at V came to 4 bases and at J to 5 bases, leaving 14 bases not matched to a gene. The CDR3 totals 17 residues. The germline CDR1 and CDR2 sequences are SGHRS and YFSETQ. The CDR3 bases are TGCGCCAGCAGCACTCTCCCACAGGGGCCAGTTACCGGGGAGCTGTTTTTT. Its translation is CASSTLPQGPVTGELFF.

This rearrangement joins TRBV28 to TRBJ2-7, with TRBD1 identical over 7 bases. The CDR3 consists of 13 residues. Germline CDR1 is MDHEN and CDR2 is SYDVKM. The V and J ends lost 8 bases and 3 bases, in that order; junction bases with no gene match: 7. Here the CDR3 reads CASSVRDSYEQYF. In DNA, the CDR3 is TGTGCCAGCTCGGTACGGGACAGCTACGAGCAGTACTTC.

The V gene is TRBV4-3, the J gene TRBJ1-5, with 12 bases aligning to TRBD1. CDR1 LGHNA and CDR2 YSLEER come from the germline V gene. The CDR3 runs to 16 residues. Losses at the gene ends were 1 base for V and 7 bases for J; bases not matched to a gene: 5. The CDR3 reads CASSQVPGQGAQPQHF. CDR3 coding DNA: TGCGCCAGCAGCCAAGTGCCGGGACAGGGGGCACAGCCCCAGCATTTT.

V is TRBV5-1 and J is TRBJ1-1; D gene ambiguous. The CDR3 covers 14 residues. V shed 0 bases and J shed 7 bases, with 13 bases lying between them. Per germline, CDR1 SGHRS and CDR2 YFSETQ. The chain's CDR3 is CASSLAIGSLEAFF. CDR3 sequence (DNA): TGCGCCAGCAGCTTGGCCATCGGTTCTCTTGAAGCTTTCTTT.

The chain is built from TRBV5-6 and TRBJ2-7, with a weak D call TRBD2 (5 bases). The germline gives CDR1 SGHDT, CDR2 YYEEEE. Trimming pared 4 bases from V and 2 bases from J, leaving 22 bases between. The CDR3 is made up of 17 amino acids. The CDR3 sequence is CASSLLGAGSDTYEQYF. The CDR3 bases are TGTGCCAGCAGCCTACTAGGTGCCGGGTCAGACACCTACGAGCAGTACTTC.

The chain recombines TRBV5-8 with TRBJ2-4; D remains unclear. The CDR3 sequence is 14 residues long. CDR1 and CDR2 (germline): SGHTS, YDEGEE. Trimming cost V 4 bases and J 7 bases, with 15 bases left between them. DNA of the CDR3: TGTGCCAGCAGCCCAGAGTTCCAGAGGAACATTCAGTACTTC. This translates into CASSPEFQRNIQYF.

As regards this clone: Within the sample, other DNA sequences also encode this same CDR3. The chain carries TRBV5-1 and TRBJ2-7, with TRBD2 matching over 7 bases. Germline V gives CDR1 SGHRS, CDR2 YFSETQ. V lost 0 bases, J lost 3 bases, and 6 bases stayed unmatched. The CDR3 totals 15 residues. CDR3 nucleotide sequence: TGCGCCAGCAGCTTGGGGGGCGGGGGACTCTACGAGCAGTACTTC. Translation gives CASSLGGGGLYEQYF.